This is a list of T cell receptor beta chains from one sample in a study of T-cell reconstitution after alpha-beta-depleted transplantation in children. MiXCR, run by TCRdb on the PCR reads, gives a single entry per CDR3 protein. The table shows about 830,000 distinct CDR3 sequences, with 15% to 20% occurring only once. The starting material was PBMCs, mostly from graft donor cells, obtained 360 days after TCRalphabeta/CD19-depleted stem cell transplant. All receptors derive from a male patient aged 5 to 17 who had a stem cell transplant for acute lymphoblastic leukemia, so the T cells may come from the graft donor. CDR3s include the opening cysteine and the closing phenylalanine or tryptophan. D genes are given only for firm matches. Not all rows give a size; the values are once, few, many and, for expanded clones, a class.

abundance: few; len: 15; d_gene: .; v_gene: TRBV3-1; j_gene: TRBJ2-7; CDR3nt: TGTGCCAGCAGTCCTCAGCTGAGGCAGCTCTACGAGCAGTACTTC; CDR3aa: CASSPQLRQLYEQYF
abundance: many; len: 14; d_gene: .; v_gene: TRBV14; j_gene: TRBJ2-1; CDR3nt: TGTGCCAGCAGACGGTTTCTGGAGCCCAATGAGCAGTTCTTC; CDR3aa: CASRRFLEPNEQFF
abundance: .; len: 15; d_gene: TRBD2; v_gene: TRBV5-6; j_gene: TRBJ2-1; CDR3nt: TGTGCCAGCAGGCCTAGCGGGACCACCTACAATGAGCAGTTCTTC; CDR3aa: CASRPSGTTYNEQFF
abundance: .; len: 15; d_gene: .; v_gene: TRBV7-3; j_gene: TRBJ2-1; CDR3nt: TGTGCCAGCAGCTTATTGATAGCGAGCTCCAATGAGCAGTTCTTC; CDR3aa: CASSLLIASSNEQFF
abundance: many; len: 14; d_gene: .; v_gene: TRBV3-1; j_gene: TRBJ2-5; CDR3nt: TGTGCCAGCAGTGCAACCCCCCAGGGAGAGACCCAGTACTTC; CDR3aa: CASSATPQGETQYF
abundance: .; len: 14; d_gene: .; v_gene: TRBV4-1; j_gene: TRBJ2-7; CDR3nt: TGCGCCTCAGGGTCCGAGACTACAGGCTACGAGCAGTACTTC; CDR3aa: CASGSETTGYEQYF
abundance: few; len: 14; d_gene: .; v_gene: TRBV15; j_gene: TRBJ1-1; CDR3nt: TGTGCCACCAGCAGAGGACCATTGAGACCTGAAGCTTTCTTT; CDR3aa: CATSRGPLRPEAFF
abundance: many; len: 15; d_gene: TRBD1; v_gene: TRBV5-1; j_gene: TRBJ2-7; CDR3nt: TGCGCCAGCAGCTTAGACAGGGGTCACTCCTACGAGCAGTACTTC; CDR3aa: CASSLDRGHSYEQYF
abundance: many; len: 14; d_gene: .; v_gene: TRBV25-1; j_gene: TRBJ2-5; CDR3nt: TGTGCCAGCAGTGAGGAAGGGAGTTGGGAGACCCAGTACTTC; CDR3aa: CASSEEGSWETQYF
abundance: few; len: 15; d_gene: .; v_gene: TRBV12-3/TRBV12-4; j_gene: TRBJ1-3; CDR3nt: TGTGCCAGCAGCGGGACATTCCTCTCTGGAAACACCATATATTTT; CDR3aa: CASSGTFLSGNTIYF
abundance: many; len: 12; d_gene: .; v_gene: TRBV5-5; j_gene: TRBJ1-1; CDR3nt: TGTGCCAGCAGCCCGTGGAGAACTGAAGCTTTCTTT; CDR3aa: CASSPWRTEAFF
abundance: few; len: 15; d_gene: .; v_gene: TRBV6-2/TRBV6-3; j_gene: TRBJ1-5; CDR3nt: TGTGCCAGCAGTTACCGAGGGGGTTCGGGTCAGCCCCAGCATTTT; CDR3aa: CASSYRGGSGQPQHF
abundance: many; len: 15; d_gene: TRBD1; v_gene: TRBV12-3/TRBV12-4; j_gene: TRBJ2-7; CDR3nt: TGTGCCAGCAGGCCCGCGGACAGGGGGAGGTACGAGCAGTACTTC; CDR3aa: CASRPADRGRYEQYF
abundance: few; len: 13; d_gene: .; v_gene: TRBV9; j_gene: TRBJ2-7; CDR3nt: TGTGCCAGCGCCCGAGGGGGCTCCTACGAGCAGTACTTC; CDR3aa: CASARGGSYEQYF
abundance: .; len: 18; d_gene: TRBD2; v_gene: TRBV14; j_gene: TRBJ2-3; CDR3nt: TGTGCCAGCAGCCAAGATCGGAGCGGGAGCTGGGGCACAGATACGCAGTATTTT; CDR3aa: CASSQDRSGSWGTDTQYF
abundance: once; len: 15; d_gene: .; v_gene: TRBV28; j_gene: TRBJ2-3; CDR3nt: TGTGCCAGCAGCCCCGACACAGCGTTGGGGTATACGCAGTATTTT; CDR3aa: CASSPDTALGYTQYF
abundance: few; len: 14; d_gene: TRBD2; v_gene: TRBV12-3/TRBV12-4; j_gene: TRBJ2-4; CDR3nt: TGTGCCAGCAGTCCGGGGACTAGCGGCGGCATTCAGTACTTC; CDR3aa: CASSPGTSGGIQYF
abundance: few; len: 13; d_gene: .; v_gene: TRBV29-1; j_gene: TRBJ1-2; CDR3nt: TGCAGCGTTCGGGGTACCCTAGGCTATGGCTACACCTTC; CDR3aa: CSVRGTLGYGYTF
abundance: .; len: 21; d_gene: TRBD2; v_gene: TRBV14; j_gene: TRBJ2-1; CDR3nt: TGTGCCAGCAGCCAAGTAAGCTTCCTCTACGGCGGGAGGGCTTACTACAATGAGCAGTTCTTC; CDR3aa: CASSQVSFLYGGRAYYNEQFF
abundance: few; len: 17; d_gene: TRBD2; v_gene: TRBV12-3/TRBV12-4; j_gene: TRBJ2-1; CDR3nt: TGTGCCAGCAGTTTAGATCGCCTAGCGGGGATTTACAATGAGCAGTTCTTC; CDR3aa: CASSLDRLAGIYNEQFF
abundance: few; len: 15; d_gene: TRBD1; v_gene: TRBV4-2; j_gene: TRBJ1-6; CDR3nt: TGTGCCAGCAGCCAAGAAGGGACAGGGCGGTCACCCCTCCACTTT; CDR3aa: CASSQEGTGRSPLHF
abundance: once; len: 16; d_gene: TRBD1; v_gene: TRBV2; j_gene: TRBJ2-2; CDR3nt: TGTGCCAGCACCCGGGGAGAGGGGGCGAGGACCGGGGAGCTGTTTTTT; CDR3aa: CASTRGEGARTGELFF
abundance: many; len: 15; d_gene: .; v_gene: TRBV21-1; j_gene: TRBJ2-7; CDR3nt: TGTGCCAGCAGCGCCGGGACAGGGGAGCTTTACGAGCAGTACTTC; CDR3aa: CASSAGTGELYEQYF
abundance: few; len: 16; d_gene: TRBD1; v_gene: TRBV29-1; j_gene: TRBJ2-1; CDR3nt: TGCAGCGCCCGAGGTCGGGACAGGATTAGCTACGCTGAGCAGTTCTTC; CDR3aa: CSARGRDRISYAEQFF
abundance: .; len: 17; d_gene: .; v_gene: TRBV7-2; j_gene: TRBJ2-4; CDR3nt: TGTGCCAGCAGCTTCGGGACAGCCACAGCGGGGATGGACATTCAGTACTTC; CDR3aa: CASSFGTATAGMDIQYF
abundance: few; len: 16; d_gene: TRBD2; v_gene: TRBV13; j_gene: TRBJ2-2; CDR3nt: TGTGCCAGCAGCCCTGGGGGACGGGGGGACACCGGGGAGCTGTTTTTT; CDR3aa: CASSPGGRGDTGELFF
abundance: few; len: 12; d_gene: .; v_gene: TRBV2; j_gene: TRBJ2-5; CDR3nt: TGTGCCAGCAAAGACCTGGGAGAGACCCAGTACTTC; CDR3aa: CASKDLGETQYF
abundance: .; len: 17; d_gene: .; v_gene: TRBV15; j_gene: TRBJ1-1; CDR3nt: TGTGCCACCAGCAGAGATGGGAGATTCCCCGGCGCCACTGAAGCTTTCTTT; CDR3aa: CATSRDGRFPGATEAFF
abundance: few; len: 13; d_gene: .; v_gene: TRBV19; j_gene: TRBJ2-3; CDR3nt: TGTGCCAGTAGTATAATGGGAGGAGATACGCAGTATTTT; CDR3aa: CASSIMGGDTQYF
abundance: .; len: 14; d_gene: .; v_gene: TRBV7-9; j_gene: TRBJ2-1; CDR3nt: TGTGCCAGCAACGAATTGAGCTCCTACAATGAGCAGTTCTTC; CDR3aa: CASNELSSYNEQFF
abundance: few; len: 13; d_gene: .; v_gene: TRBV7-2; j_gene: TRBJ2-1; CDR3nt: TGTGCCAGCAGCTTAGTGGTAGGGGGTGAGCAGTTCTTC; CDR3aa: CASSLVVGGEQFF
abundance: few; len: 12; d_gene: TRBD1; v_gene: TRBV29-1; j_gene: TRBJ1-1; CDR3nt: TGCAGCGTCGGACAGGGTCTCACTGAAGCTTTCTTT; CDR3aa: CSVGQGLTEAFF
abundance: few; len: 15; d_gene: .; v_gene: TRBV18; j_gene: TRBJ2-5; CDR3nt: TGTGCCAGCTCACCAATTTCCTGGGGGGAAGAGACCCAGTACTTC; CDR3aa: CASSPISWGEETQYF
abundance: few; len: 15; d_gene: .; v_gene: TRBV7-9; j_gene: TRBJ2-4; CDR3nt: TGTGCCAGCAGCTTGTCCGTGGGGGCCGGAAACATTCAGTACTTC; CDR3aa: CASSLSVGAGNIQYF
abundance: many; len: 13; d_gene: .; v_gene: TRBV5-1; j_gene: TRBJ2-2; CDR3nt: TGCGCCAGCAGCTTGGCGGGGGTAGGGGAGCTGTTTTTT; CDR3aa: CASSLAGVGELFF
abundance: .; len: 18; d_gene: TRBD2; v_gene: TRBV7-3; j_gene: TRBJ2-2; CDR3nt: TGTGCCAGCAGCTTAACGGTCGGATCTAGCGGGAGTGCCGGGGAGCTGTTTTTT; CDR3aa: CASSLTVGSSGSAGELFF
abundance: many; len: 11; d_gene: .; v_gene: TRBV2; j_gene: TRBJ2-1; CDR3nt: TGTGCCAGCATGGATCTAGGTAGAGAGTTCTTC; CDR3aa: CASMDLGREFF
abundance: .; len: 14; d_gene: .; v_gene: TRBV24-1; j_gene: TRBJ2-3; CDR3nt: TGTGCCACCAGTGAACGCGGTCGGGCAGATACGCAGTATTTT; CDR3aa: CATSERGRADTQYF
abundance: .; len: 15; d_gene: .; v_gene: TRBV5-1; j_gene: TRBJ2-1; CDR3nt: TGCGCCAGCAGCTTGATCGGGGGCGCCTACAATGAGCAGTTCTTC; CDR3aa: CASSLIGGAYNEQFF
abundance: few; len: 12; d_gene: .; v_gene: TRBV12-3/TRBV12-4; j_gene: TRBJ1-5; CDR3nt: TGTGCCAGCAGTTTCGGGCATCAGCCCCAGCATTTT; CDR3aa: CASSFGHQPQHF
abundance: .; len: 14; d_gene: .; v_gene: TRBV4-1; j_gene: TRBJ2-3; CDR3nt: TGCGCCAGCAGCCAAACCGGGAGTTCGGATACGCAGTATTTT; CDR3aa: CASSQTGSSDTQYF
abundance: many; len: 14; d_gene: .; v_gene: TRBV11-1; j_gene: TRBJ2-1; CDR3nt: TGTGCCAGCAGCTTAGGTGCGGGGCGAACCCCCAGCTTCTTC; CDR3aa: CASSLGAGRTPSFF
abundance: few; len: 15; d_gene: .; v_gene: TRBV29-1; j_gene: TRBJ2-7; CDR3nt: TGCAGCGGGACGAGTTTGCTGGGGGGTTCCTACGAGCAGTACTTC; CDR3aa: CSGTSLLGGSYEQYF
abundance: .; len: 15; d_gene: TRBD2; v_gene: TRBV30; j_gene: TRBJ2-5; CDR3nt: TGTGCCTGGGGACTAGCGGGAGCGCCAGGAGAGACCCAGTACTTC; CDR3aa: CAWGLAGAPGETQYF